This paragraph reports one T cell receptor (beta chain). Its target is not known. Looked up from germline, CDR1 is KGHSH and CDR2 is LQKENI. This CDR3 region has 14 residues. Trimming left V 0 bases short and J 5 bases short, with 10 bases between. This record belongs to a study of T cells in Graves' hyperthyroidism and ophthalmopathy. Study information: Pretreatment peripheral blood was obtained at initial diagnosis. Findings of the study overall: Ophthalmopathy, as predicted by the model, came a median 6.5 months after the prediction. From stable hyperthyroidism, ophthalmopathy was separated by a 13 V-J model.

Amplification of TCR beta CDR3 regions used RNA as the template. In the first-round RT-PCR of the TCR CDR3, the HTBI primer set was used. TCRdb independently ran MiXCR on the multiplex PCR reads; one entry per CDR3 protein. The sample contains approximately 490,000 distinct CDR3 sequences, about 20% of which appear only once. Inclusion characteristics of ophthalmopathy patients comprised a Clinical Activity Score of at least 3, a NOSPECS grade of at least 4, and duration under 3 months. Sequenced: blood. The chain combines TRBV18 with TRBJ2-5, with D maybe TRBD1 (5 bases). This TCR derives from a woman aged 65 to 85 with Graves' ophthalmopathy. In nucleotides, the CDR3 is TGTGCCAGCTCACCACCTGGGGCCCTGGAGACCCAGTACTTC. Its protein is CASSPPGALETQYF.